The rows below give T cell receptor beta chains drawn from one sample of a study of kidney transplant recipient with SARS-CoV-2 infection. One entry per CDR3 protein results from TCRdb running MiXCR on the reads. The sample records fewer than 250,000 distinct CDR3 sequences, under 35% being singletons. This material consisted of a blood sample, taken at baseline and on roughly day 110 from a kidney transplant recipient. The origin of the receptors is a male patient aged 25 to 39 who had COVID-19 and was a kidney transplant recipient. Part of the T cell pool may stem from the graft donor. Each CDR3 is given with its conserved first and last residue. The order of the fields is J gene, V gene, CDR3 length, D gene, clone size, CDR3 protein, CDR3 DNA. The D gene is left open where the match is weak. Expanded clones get a size class; other rows say once, few or many, or leave the size out.

>TRBJ1-6|TRBV19|14|.|many
CASSIARDNSPLHF
TGTGCCAGTAGTATCGCTCGGGATAATTCACCCCTCCACTTT
>TRBJ1-2|TRBV11-2|12|.|.
CTSSSGNYGYTF
TGTACCAGCAGTTCAGGGAACTATGGCTACACCTTC
>TRBJ2-3|TRBV12-3/TRBV12-4|15|TRBD2|many
CASSVSSGPSNTQYF
TGTGCCAGCAGTGTATCTAGCGGACCCTCGAACACGCAGTATTTT
>TRBJ1-2|TRBV6-9|17|.|few
CASSYKRPYGRTYGYTF
TGTGCCAGCAGTTATAAGCGGCCTTACGGAAGGACCTATGGCTACACCTTC
>TRBJ1-2|TRBV10-1|17|.|many
CASSPAIRSRKTYGYTF
TGCGCCAGCAGTCCAGCCATAAGATCGCGAAAGACCTATGGCTACACCTTC
>TRBJ1-1|TRBV6-5|14|.|few
CASCPGFGDTEAFF
TGTGCCAGCTGTCCAGGGTTTGGGGACACTGAAGCTTTCTTT
>TRBJ1-2|TRBV7-9|17|.|many
CASSSMAYHGKTYGYTF
TGTGCCAGCAGCAGTATGGCATACCATGGAAAGACCTATGGCTACACCTTC
>TRBJ1-6|TRBV14|12|.|many
CASSLMGVPLHF
TGTGCCAGCAGCCTCATGGGGGTACCCCTCCACTTT
>TRBJ2-2|TRBV3-1|13|.|many
CASSPRGTGELFF
TGTGCCAGCAGCCCCCGGGGTACCGGGGAGCTGTTTTTT
>TRBJ2-7|TRBV12-3/TRBV12-4|15|.|many
CASSLLGSGSYEQYF
TGTGCCAGCAGTCTCCTCGGCAGTGGCTCCTACGAGCAGTACTTC